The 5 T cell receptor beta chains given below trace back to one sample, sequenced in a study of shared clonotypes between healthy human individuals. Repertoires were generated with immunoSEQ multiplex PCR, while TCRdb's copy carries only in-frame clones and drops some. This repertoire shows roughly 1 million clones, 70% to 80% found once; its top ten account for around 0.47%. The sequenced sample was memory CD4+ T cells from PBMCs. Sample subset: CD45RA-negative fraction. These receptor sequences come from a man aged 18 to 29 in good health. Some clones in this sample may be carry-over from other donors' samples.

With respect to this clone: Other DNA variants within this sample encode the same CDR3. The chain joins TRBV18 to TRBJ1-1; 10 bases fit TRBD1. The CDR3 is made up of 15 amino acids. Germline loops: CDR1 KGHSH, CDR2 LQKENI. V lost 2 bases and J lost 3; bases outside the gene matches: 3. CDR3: CASSPRTGGDTEAFF. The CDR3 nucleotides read TGTGCCAGCTCACCAAGGACAGGGGGTGACACTGAAGCTTTCTTT. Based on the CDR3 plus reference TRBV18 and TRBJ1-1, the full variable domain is NAGVMQNPRHLVRRRGQEARLRCSPMKGHSHVYWYRQLPEEGLKFMVYLQKENIIDESGMPKERFSAEFPKEGPSILRIQQVVRGDSAAYFCASSPRTGGDTEAFFGQGTRLTVV.

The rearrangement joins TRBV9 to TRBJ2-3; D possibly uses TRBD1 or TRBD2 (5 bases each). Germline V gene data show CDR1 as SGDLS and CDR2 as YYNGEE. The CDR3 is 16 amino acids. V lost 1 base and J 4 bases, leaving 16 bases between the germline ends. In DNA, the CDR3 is TGTGCCAGCAGCGTAACGGGACCGGCGGTGGCAGATACGCAGTATTTT. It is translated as CASSVTGPAVADTQYF.

In DNA, the CDR3 is TGTGCCAGCAGCTTACCGGTTCATGCGCCCTATGGCTACACCTTC. It yields the protein CASSLPVHAPYGYTF. The chain recombines TRBV7-9 with TRBJ1-2; D call uncertain. This CDR3 has 15 amino acids. V was shortened by 2 bases and J by 4 bases, with 14 bases between the two germline ends. CDR1 is SEHNR and CDR2 is FQNEAQ in the germline V gene (reference sequence).

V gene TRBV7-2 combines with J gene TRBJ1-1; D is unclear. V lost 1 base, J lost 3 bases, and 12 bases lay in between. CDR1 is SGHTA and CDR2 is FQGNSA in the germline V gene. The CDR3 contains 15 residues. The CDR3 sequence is CASSLGVGSDTEAFF. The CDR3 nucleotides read TGTGCCAGCAGCTTAGGTGTGGGGTCGGACACTGAAGCTTTCTTT.

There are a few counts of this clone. The CDR3 protein is CAIPLDSTDTQYF. The DNA for the CDR3 is TGTGCCATCCCGCTGGATAGCACAGATACGCAGTATTTT. The rearrangement uses TRBV10-3 and TRBJ2-3; no clear D. The V and J ends lost 8 bases and 0 bases respectively, with 9 bases between them. The CDR3 consists of 13 residues. Germline V gene data show CDR1 as ENHRY and CDR2 as SYGVKD.